Following are 2 T cell receptor beta chains from one sample sequenced in a study of T cell changes during pregnancy in multiple sclerosis. This table comes from immunoSEQ multiplex PCR, and its TCRdb copy is limited to in-frame clones, with some not included. The table includes about 40,000 clones, approximately 92% detected once. The material was peripheral blood, obtained before pregnancy. These receptors were taken from a female donor with multiple sclerosis, enrolled in a pregnancy study.

V and J are TRBV18 and TRBJ1-4; possible D gene TRBD1, 6 bases. V lost 5 bases and J 0 bases, leaving 16 bases between the germline ends. The CDR3 extends over 17 amino acids. Looked up from germline, CDR1 is KGHSH and CDR2 is LQKENI. This chain's CDR3 is CASSEQGPTATNEKLFF. The CDR3 nucleotides are TGTGCCAGCTCAGAACAGGGCCCCACTGCAACTAATGAAAAACTGTTTTTT. Filled out from reference TRBV18 and TRBJ1-4, the complete variable domain reads NAGVMQNPRHLVRRRGQEARLRCSPMKGHSHVYWYRQLPEEGLKFMVYLQKENIIDESGMPKERFSAEFPKEGPSILRIQQVVRGDSAAYFCASSEQGPTATNEKLFFGSGTQLSVL.

This clone occurred once. The chain links TRBV7-3 to TRBJ2-2; 7 nucleotides line up with TRBD2. This CDR3 region has 14 residues. Trimming removed 2 bases from V and 6 bases from J; junction bases left unmatched: 3. The germline gives CDR1 SGHTA, CDR2 FQGTGA. The CDR3 here is CASSLAGVAGELFF. As DNA, the CDR3 is TGTGCCAGCAGCTTAGCGGGAGTTGCCGGGGAGCTGTTTTTT. Full variable domain (outside the CDR3, taken from reference TRBV7-3 and TRBJ2-2): GAGVSQTPSNKVTEKGKYVELRCDPISGHTALYWYRQSLGQGPEFLIYFQGTGAADDSGLPNDRFFAVRPEGSVSTLKIQRTERGDSAVYLCASSLAGVAGELFFGEGSRLTVL.